The clone carrying this T cell receptor beta chain was seen many times. As to time point: longitudinal time-point 2. The sample is drawn from a study of neurological immune-mediated disorders. TCRdb used MiXCR to reprocess the 5' RACE reads, holding one entry per CDR3 protein. The sample includes about 66,000 distinct CDR3 sequences, roughly 10% of them seen just once. Germline CDR1 reads LGHDT; CDR2 reads YNNKEL (reference sequence). This CDR3 is built from 15 residues. V was shortened by 1 base and J by 0 bases, with 8 bases between the two germline ends. The rearrangement uses TRBV3-1 and TRBJ2-3, with D unresolved. Sequenced: PBMCs. This TCR derives from a man aged 25-45 years in good health. Written as DNA, the CDR3 is TGTGCCAGCAGCCAAGTCGACTCTAGCACAGATACGCAGTATTTT. Protein: CASSQVDSSTDTQYF.